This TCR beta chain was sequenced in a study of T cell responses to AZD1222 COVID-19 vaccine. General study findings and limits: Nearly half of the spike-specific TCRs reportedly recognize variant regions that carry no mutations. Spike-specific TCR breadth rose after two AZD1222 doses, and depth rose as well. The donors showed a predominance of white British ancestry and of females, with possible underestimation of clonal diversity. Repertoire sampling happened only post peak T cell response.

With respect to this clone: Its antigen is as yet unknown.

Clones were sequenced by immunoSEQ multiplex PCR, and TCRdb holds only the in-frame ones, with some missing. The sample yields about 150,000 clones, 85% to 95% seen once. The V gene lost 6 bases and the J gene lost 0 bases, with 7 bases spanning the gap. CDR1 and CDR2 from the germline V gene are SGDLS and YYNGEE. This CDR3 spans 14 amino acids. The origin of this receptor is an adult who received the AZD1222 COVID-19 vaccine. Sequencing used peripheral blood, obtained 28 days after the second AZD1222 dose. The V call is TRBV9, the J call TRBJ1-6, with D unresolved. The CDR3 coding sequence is TGTGCCAGCACCAGTAGCTCCTATAATTCACCCCTCCACTTT. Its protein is CASTSSSYNSPLHF.